This entry lists 20 T cell receptor beta chains sequenced from one sample in a study of metastatic and nonmetastatic thyroid tumors. Treatment of any kind had been given to no patient before thyroid surgery. TCRdb re-called the PCR reads via MiXCR. The table includes around 31,000 clones, approximately 16% detected once. The sample comprised blood. These receptors came from a male donor with papillary thyroid cancer or a benign thyroid nodule (not recorded which). Some clones in this sample may be carry-over from other donors' samples.

In this sample, this clone turned up many times. This rearrangement joins TRBV6-5 to TRBJ1-3; D call uncertain. Per the germline V gene, CDR1 is MNHEY and CDR2 is SVGAGI. V shed 0 bases and J shed 0 bases, with 3 bases lying between them. The CDR3 spans 14 residues. CDR3 in DNA: TGTGCCAGCAGTTACTCGGACTCTGGAAACACCATATATTTT. It encodes CASSYSDSGNTIYF.

There are many counts of this clone. V and J are TRBV2 and TRBJ2-1, with 8 bases that match TRBD2. J gave up 7 bases and V 4 bases, and 6 bases lay outside the gene matches. Looked up from germline, CDR1 is SNHLY and CDR2 is FYNNEI. The CDR3 totals 14 residues. CDR3 nucleotide sequence: TGTGCCAGCAGTGCTGGCGGGAGGCGTAATGAGCAGTTCTTC. This translates into CASSAGGRRNEQFF.

This clone was detected ten times or more. The chain links TRBV14 to TRBJ2-5; D is possibly TRBD2 (5 bases). In germline, CDR1 is SGHDN, CDR2 FVKESK. The V end was cut by 4 bases, the J end by 5 bases, with 20 bases between. The CDR3 extends over 16 amino acids. This chain's CDR3 is CASSLIIGSRRETQYF. The CDR3 DNA is TGTGCCAGCAGCCTCATAATCGGGTCAAGGAGGGAGACCCAGTACTTC.

The count of this clone is one. No conserved phenylalanine or tryptophan is present at the end of the CDR3, so a read error is the likely explanation. The V call is TRBV7-8, the J call TRBJ2-1; D uncertain. Germline loops: CDR1 SGHVS, CDR2 FQNEAQ. The CDR3 is 18 amino acids. The V and J ends lost 1 base and 6 bases respectively, with 22 bases between them. The CDR3 loop is CASSLGRTGLYSANEQFL. CDR3 in DNA: TGTGCCAGCAGCTTAGGCAGGACCGGCCTGTACTCAGCCAATGAGCAGTTCTTG.

In this sample, this clone turned up many times. The chain combines TRBV28 with TRBJ2-3, with D uncertain. In germline, CDR1 is MDHEN, CDR2 SYDVKM. V was pared by 4 bases and J by 1 base, with 3 bases between. The CDR3 sequence is 12 residues long. In DNA form, the CDR3 reads TGTGCCAGCAGTTCCCGCACAGATACGCAGTATTTT. As protein: CASSSRTDTQYF.

With regard to this clone: At one end the junction does not follow the germline gene, possibly because of a read error. The rearrangement uses TRBV5-1 and TRBJ1-6; D gene ambiguous. Looked up from germline, CDR1 is SGHRS and CDR2 is YFSETQ. CDR3 length: 15 residues. CDR3 in amino acids: CASSPARFPNSPLRF. CDR3 coding DNA: TGCGCCAGCAGCCCGGCCCGATTTCCTAATTCACCCCTCCGCTTT.

In its sample, this clone was seen many times. An end of the junction differs from the germline gene, which may be a read error. V gene TRBV5-1 combines with J gene TRBJ1-3; unclear D gene. This CDR3 has 14 amino acids. CDR1 and CDR2 from the germline V gene are SGHRS and YFSETQ. The CDR3 sequence: CASSLEGSGNTICF. For the CDR3, the DNA is TGCGCCAGCAGCTTGGAGGGATCTGGAAACACCATATGTTTT.

This clone was recorded at least ten times. V and J are TRBV5-6 and TRBJ2-7; D unclear. Trimming stripped 4 bases from V and 0 bases from J, with 8 bases between. The CDR3 is 13 amino acids. Germline V CDR1 and CDR2: SGHDT, YYEEEE. This chain's CDR3 is CASSLRLSYEQYF. The CDR3 DNA sequence: TGTGCCAGCAGCCTGCGCCTCTCCTACGAGCAGTACTTC.

This clone was counted ten times or more. The V gene is TRBV15, the J gene TRBJ2-3; 12 nucleotides align to TRBD2. Germline CDR1 and CDR2: LNHNV and YYDKDF (reference sequence). This CDR3 comprises 16 residues. J was trimmed by 5 bases and V by 0 bases; bases with no gene match: 3. CDR3 in amino acids: CATSRDLAGGQDTQYF. CDR3 nucleotide sequence: TGTGCCACCAGCAGAGATCTAGCGGGAGGGCAAGATACGCAGTATTTT.

There are many counts of this clone. The junction differs from germline at one of its ends, possibly a read error. The chain couples TRBV20-1 to TRBJ2-5; TRBD2 matches 10 bases. CDR1 and CDR2 from the germline V gene are DFQATT and SNEGSKA (reference sequence). This CDR3 has 14 amino acids. CDR3 region: CNARSAGGPETQYF. DNA for the CDR3: TGCAATGCTAGATCAGCGGGAGGGCCCGAGACCCAGTACTTC.

V is TRBV19 and J is TRBJ2-2, with TRBD2 as a possible D gene (5 bases). CDR1 is LNHDA and CDR2 is SQIVND in the germline V gene (reference sequence). The CDR3 consists of 15 residues. Trimming removed 5 bases at V and 11 bases at J, with 21 bases between. For the CDR3, the DNA is TGTGCCAGTAGTGACGATCTAGCTAGGAACTGTGAGCTGTTTTTT. Translated, it gives CASSDDLARNCELFF.

This clone was detected many times. The rearrangement uses TRBV27 and TRBJ2-6; 9 positions agree with TRBD1. The germline V gene encodes CDR1 MNHEY and CDR2 SMNVEV (reference sequence). The CDR3 length is 19 residues. The V gene end was trimmed by 3 bases and the J gene end by 1 base; junction bases not matched to a gene: 10. CDR3 DNA sequence: TGTGCCAGCAGTTTCAGCACCGGACAGGGGATTTCTGGGGCCAACGTCCTGACTTTC. As protein: CASSFSTGQGISGANVLTF.

This clone was counted at least ten times. The DNA for the CDR3 is TGTGCCAGCAGCTTAGGCGTTAACACTGAAGCTTTCTTT. Translated, it gives CASSLGVNTEAFF. The chain uses TRBV11-2 and TRBJ1-1; D remains unclear. The CDR3 has 13 amino acids. Germline V gives CDR1 SGHAT, CDR2 FQNNGV. Trimming removed 1 base from V and 2 bases from J, with 5 bases in between.

This clone was found many times. The chain recombines TRBV6-5 with TRBJ2-7, with 7 bases matching TRBD2. The germline V gene has CDR1 MNHEY and CDR2 SVGAGI. This CDR3 spans 15 amino acids. V shed 2 bases, J shed 2 bases, and the junction held 6 bases outside the gene matches. The CDR3 loop reads CASSYGASGPYEQYF. The CDR3 bases are TGTGCCAGCAGTTACGGGGCTAGCGGTCCCTACGAGCAGTACTTC.

The chain is built from TRBV19 and TRBJ2-6, with D unclear. Germline V gene lookup returns CDR1 LNHDA and CDR2 SQIVND (reference sequence). The V end lost 6 bases, the J end lost 4 bases, and 25 bases lay between the germline ends. This CDR3 is built from 19 residues. Here the CDR3 reads CASRTLTKASSWGANVLTF. Written as DNA, the CDR3 is TGTGCCAGTAGAACCCTAACCAAGGCATCTTCCTGGGGGGCCAACGTCCTGACTTTC.

The table lists this clone with many counts. The chain links TRBV18 to TRBJ2-3; D may match TRBD1 or TRBD2 (5 bases each). The germline V and J ends were trimmed by 2 bases and 2 bases, with 11 bases remaining between them. CDR1 and CDR2 from the germline V gene are KGHSH and LQKENI. The CDR3 consists of 15 residues. Here the CDR3 reads CASSPAGANTDTQYF. The CDR3 bases are TGTGCCAGCTCACCAGCCGGGGCGAACACAGATACGCAGTATTTT.

In its sample, this clone was seen many times. The chain links TRBV7-9 to TRBJ2-5, with 7 positions matching TRBD1. Germline values: CDR1 SEHNR, CDR2 FQNEAQ (reference sequence). Unmatched junction bases numbered 4, after V lost 4 bases and J lost 2 bases. The length of the CDR3 is 14 residues. The CDR3 DNA is TGTGCCAGCAGCTCCTTGGACAGGCAAGAGACCCAGTACTTC. Translation gives CASSSLDRQETQYF.

This clone occurred many times. V and J are TRBV19 and TRBJ2-1; 11 bases are a match to TRBD2. Unmatched junction bases numbered 4, after V lost 3 bases and J lost 6 bases. The CDR3 is 15 residues long. Germline V lookup: CDR1 LNHDA, CDR2 SQIVND (reference sequence). CDR3 nucleotide sequence: TGTGCCAGTAGTATTGAGGGACTAGCGGTCAATGAGCAGTTCTTC. Amino acid sequence: CASSIEGLAVNEQFF. The complete variable domain, with remaining parts taken from reference TRBV19 and TRBJ2-1, reads DGGITQSPKYLFRKEGQNVTLSCEQNLNHDAMYWYRQDPGQGLRLIYYSQIVNDFQKGDIAEGYSVSREKKESFPLTVTSAQKNPTAFYLCASSIEGLAVNEQFFGPGTRLTVL.

This clone was seen repeatedly, ten times or more. The chain couples TRBV19 to TRBJ2-7; D assignment may be TRBD1 or TRBD2 (6 bases each). The CDR3 extends over 12 amino acids. Per the germline V gene, CDR1 is LNHDA and CDR2 is SQIVND (reference sequence). Trimming stripped 3 bases from V and 6 bases from J, with 9 bases between. CDR3 in DNA: TGTGCCAGTAGTATCAAGGGGGGCGAGCAGTACTTC. It is translated as CASSIKGGEQYF.

This clone is categorized as medium-sized. This chain connects TRBV2 to TRBJ2-7, with TRBD1 identical over 7 bases. Trimming cost V 6 bases and J 5 bases; bases outside gene matches: 7. CDR1 is SNHLY and CDR2 is FYNNEI in the germline V gene. CDR3 size: 13 residues. The CDR3 region has the DNA TGTGCCAGCAGCCGACAGGGATACAACGAGCAGTACTTC. Amino acids: CASSRQGYNEQYF.